Shown below are 19 T cell receptor beta chains from a single sample sequenced in a study of cytomegalovirus exposure and HLA in healthy donors. Method: immunoSEQ multiplex PCR; TCRdb's copy keeps in-frame clones and lacks some. The table lists roughly 130,000 clones, about nine tenths of them singletons. The sample was PBMCs. These receptors were taken from a young man in good health and CMV-seronegative.

V usage is TRBV6-1 and J usage is TRBJ1-1; D may be TRBD1 (5 bases). Germline CDR1 and CDR2: MNHNS and SASEGT. The CDR3 contains 13 residues. V was cut by 9 bases and J by 1 base, with 12 bases left in between. The CDR3 sequence: CARGARGNTEAFF. In DNA form, the CDR3 reads TGTGCCAGAGGGGCAAGGGGGAACACTGAAGCTTTCTTT.

The CDR3 DNA reads TGTGCCAGTACCCCGGGGGACAGAAGAGACTACGAGCAGTACTTC. It specifies CASTPGDRRDYEQYF. The chain employs TRBV19 and TRBJ2-7, with a tentative D call TRBD1 (7 bases). Germline CDR1 reads LNHDA; CDR2 reads SQIVND (reference sequence). The CDR3 has 15 amino acids. Deletions cut 7 bases from V and 3 bases from J, with 19 bases between.

The V gene is TRBV7-3, the J gene TRBJ1-2, with 8 nucleotides matching TRBD1. V lost 3 bases and J lost 5; bases outside the gene matches: 8. The V gene's germline CDR1 is SGHTA and CDR2 FQGTGA. The CDR3 covers 15 residues. The CDR3 region has the DNA TGTGCCAGCAGCTTCACCGGGACAGGTCCATATGGCTACACCTTC. It specifies CASSFTGTGPYGYTF.

The chain has TRBV4-1 and TRBJ2-3; D may be TRBD2 (6 bases). V dropped 0 bases and J dropped 5 bases, with 18 bases sitting between them. Germline loops: CDR1 MGHRA, CDR2 YSYEKL. CDR3 length: 17 amino acids. In DNA, the CDR3 is TGCGCCAGCAGCCAAGATGCGGGATTCCCTTCTGGAGATACGCAGTATTTT. Translated, it gives CASSQDAGFPSGDTQYF.

This sequence joins TRBV12-5 and TRBJ2-1; 10 bases are a match to TRBD2. The J segment lost 4 bases and the V segment lost 4 bases, leaving 4 bases of the junction unmatched. Germline-derived CDR1 and CDR2 are LGHNT and FRNRAP. The CDR3 is 15 amino acids. The CDR3 DNA reads TGTGCTAGTGGTTCCCAGCGGGGGGGGTACAATGAGCAGTTCTTC. Its protein product is CASGSQRGGYNEQFF.

This chain links TRBV7-2 with TRBJ1-2, with TRBD1 matching 7 bases. The germline gives CDR1 SGHTA, CDR2 FQGNSA. The CDR3 is 15 amino acids. Unmatched junction bases numbered 8, after V lost 0 bases and J lost 7 bases. CDR3 protein: CASSLAVGQVTGYTF. The CDR3 DNA reads TGTGCCAGCAGCTTAGCGGTAGGACAGGTGACTGGCTACACCTTC.

V usage is TRBV7-3 and J usage is TRBJ1-1, with a weak D call TRBD1 (6 bases). Deletions cut 3 bases from V and 2 bases from J, with 10 bases between. The CDR3 sequence is 14 residues long. From germline, CDR1 is SGHTA and CDR2 FQGTGA. This CDR3 is CASSFDRSNTEAFF. The DNA for the CDR3 is TGTGCCAGCAGCTTTGACAGGTCAAACACTGAAGCTTTCTTT.

This clone was recorded only once. The junction differs from germline at one of its ends, possibly a read error. The chain has TRBV5-4 and TRBJ2-5; D uncertain. CDR3 length: 12 residues. The V gene's germline CDR1 is SGHNT and CDR2 YYREEE (reference sequence). CDR3 sequence reads: CASSLVGSPHYF. The CDR3, as DNA: TGTGCCAGCAGCTTGGTGGGCAGCCCCCATTACTTC. Full variable domain (rest looked up from reference TRBV5-4 and TRBJ2-5): ETGVTQSPTHLIKTRGQQVTLRCSSQSGHNTVSWYQQALGQGPQFIFQYYREEENGRGNFPPRFSGLQFPNYSSELNVNALELDDSALYLCASSLVGSPHYFGPGTRLLVL.

J is TRBJ1-4 and V is TRBV7-7; weak D call: TRBD1 (5 bases). The CDR3 sequence is 17 residues long. Germline V gives CDR1 SSHAT, CDR2 FNYEAQ (reference sequence). V was cut by 2 bases and J by 4 bases, with 17 bases left in between. The CDR3 spells CASSLIVVRQINEKLFF. The CDR3 nucleotides are TGTGCCAGCAGCTTAATCGTCGTGCGACAGATTAATGAAAAACTGTTTTTT.

This chain joins TRBV18 and TRBJ1-5; the D is unclear. Between the trimmed V and J ends, which lost 3 bases and 4 bases, there was a span of 7 bases. CDR3 size: 13 residues. The germline V gene has CDR1 KGHSH and CDR2 LQKENI. This CDR3 reads CASSPLQNQPQHF. DNA for the CDR3: TGTGCCAGCTCACCTTTGCAGAATCAGCCCCAGCATTTT.

The genes are TRBV11-2 and TRBJ2-1; a weak D match, TRBD1 (6 bases). The CDR3 has 15 amino acids. From germline, CDR1 is SGHAT and CDR2 FQNNGV. Trimming removed 2 bases at V and 1 base at J, with 9 bases between. In nucleotides, the CDR3 is TGTGCCAGCAGCTTACAGGGGCAATCCTACAATGAGCAGTTCTTC. Residues: CASSLQGQSYNEQFF.

J is TRBJ2-3 and V is TRBV4-1, with TRBD1 identical over 8 bases. The CDR3 is 17 amino acids. CDR1 is MGHRA and CDR2 is YSYEKL in the germline V gene. Trimming at V came to 3 bases and at J to 9 bases, leaving 17 bases not matched to a gene. The CDR3 is CASSHSGGRGLKGTQYF. For the CDR3, the DNA is TGCGCCAGCAGCCACTCAGGGGGCAGGGGGCTTAAGGGGACGCAGTATTTT.

The chain uses TRBV7-2 and TRBJ2-1; 7 nucleotides line up with TRBD2. V lost 7 bases to trimming and J lost 7 bases; unmatched junction nucleotides: 13. The CDR3 extends over 15 amino acids. The V gene's germline CDR1 is SGHTA and CDR2 FQGNSA. The CDR3 region is CASIKQRGGWNEQFF. The CDR3 DNA follows: TGTGCCAGCATCAAGCAGCGGGGAGGGTGGAATGAGCAGTTCTTC. The variable domain in full, completed from reference TRBV7-2 and TRBJ2-1, reads GAGVSQSPSNKVTEKGKDVELRCDPISGHTALYWYRQSLGQGLEFLIYFQGNSAPDKSGLPSDRFSAERTGGSVSTLTIQRTQQEDSAVYLCASIKQRGGWNEQFFGPGTRLTVL.

J is TRBJ2-1 and V is TRBV4-1; the match to TRBD2 covers 11 bases. J was trimmed by 1 base and V by 2 bases; bases with no gene match: 4. The CDR3 consists of 17 residues. CDR1 and CDR2 from the germline V gene are MGHRA and YSYEKL. The CDR3 nucleotides read TGCGCCAGCAGCCAAACCGGGACTAGCGGTTCCTACAATGAGCAGTTCTTC. Protein product: CASSQTGTSGSYNEQFF.

The rearrangement links TRBV29-1 to TRBJ2-3, with 7 positions matching TRBD1. CDR3 length: 13 residues. Germline loops: CDR1 SQVTM, CDR2 ANQGSEA. J was trimmed by 0 bases and V by 6 bases; bases with no gene match: 3. CDR3 DNA: TGCAGCGTCAGACAGGGTAGCACAGATACGCAGTATTTT. Translation: CSVRQGSTDTQYF.

The V gene is TRBV6-4, the J gene TRBJ2-2, with TRBD1 matching over 7 bases. Trimming at V came to 2 bases and at J to 3 bases, leaving 0 bases not matched to a gene. Germline V lookup: CDR1 MRHNA, CDR2 SNTAGT. CDR3 size: 14 residues. The DNA for the CDR3 is TGTGCCAGCAGTGACAGGGGGCACACCGGGGAGCTGTTTTTT. It is translated as CASSDRGHTGELFF.

The rearrangement joins TRBV6-4 to TRBJ2-3; a weak D match, TRBD2 (5 bases). This CDR3 contains 16 residues. Germline lookup yields CDR1 MRHNA and CDR2 SNTAGT. With 3 bases removed from V and 1 base from J, the gap between germline ends came to 14 bases. The CDR3 spells CASSESGGVGTDTQYF. The CDR3 region has the DNA TGTGCCAGCAGTGAATCAGGAGGCGTGGGCACAGATACGCAGTATTTT.

The V call is TRBV5-1, the J call TRBJ2-1, with 7 bases matching TRBD2. This CDR3 has 14 amino acids. V shed 0 bases and J 8 bases; nucleotides not matched to a gene: 5. Germline V gives CDR1 SGHRS, CDR2 YFSETQ. CDR3 in DNA: TGCGCCAGCAGCTTGGCGGGCCTAGCGGATGAGCAGTTCTTC. Amino acid sequence: CASSLAGLADEQFF.

This rearrangement joins TRBV2 to TRBJ2-7; maybe TRBD1 (5 bases). V shed 6 bases and J shed 4 bases, with 10 bases lying between them. The CDR3 runs 12 residues. Germline lookup yields CDR1 SNHLY and CDR2 FYNNEI. The CDR3 nucleotides are TGTGCCAGCAGCTTTCAGGGTTACGAGCAGTACTTC. Amino acids: CASSFQGYEQYF.